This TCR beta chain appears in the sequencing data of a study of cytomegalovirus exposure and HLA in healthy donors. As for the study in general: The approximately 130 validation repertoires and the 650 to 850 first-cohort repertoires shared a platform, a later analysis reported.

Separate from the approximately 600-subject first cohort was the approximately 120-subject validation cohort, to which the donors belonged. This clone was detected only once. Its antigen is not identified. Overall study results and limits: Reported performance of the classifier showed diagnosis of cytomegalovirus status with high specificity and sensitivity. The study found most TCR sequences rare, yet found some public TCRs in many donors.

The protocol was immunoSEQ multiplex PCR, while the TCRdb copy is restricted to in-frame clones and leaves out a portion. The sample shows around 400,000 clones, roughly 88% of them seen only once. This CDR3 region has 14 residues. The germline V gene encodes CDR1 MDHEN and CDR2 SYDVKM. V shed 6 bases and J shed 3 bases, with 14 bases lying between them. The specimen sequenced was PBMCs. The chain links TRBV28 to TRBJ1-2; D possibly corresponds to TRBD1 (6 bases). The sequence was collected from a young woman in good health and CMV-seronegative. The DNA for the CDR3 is TGTGCCAGCAGGCGTACAGGGTCCTACTATGGCTACACCTTC. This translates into CASRRTGSYYGYTF.